This note documents a single TCR beta chain sequence. Profiling relied on immunoSEQ multiplex PCR, and the TCRdb table lists in-frame clones only, not all of them. The profile shows fewer than 2.5 million clones, roughly 93% of them singletons. This CDR3 region has 13 residues. The V gene lost 4 bases and the J gene lost 3 bases, with 10 bases spanning the gap. CDR1 SGHDT and CDR2 YYEEEE come from the germline V gene. The sample originates from a study of shared clonotypes between healthy human individuals. As for the study in general: Three plates were used per donor for CD4 naive, three for CD4 memory, two for CD8 naive and one for CD8 memory.

The V call is TRBV5-6, the J call TRBJ1-1; the D is unclear. The receptor's source is a man between 18 and 35 years old in good health. Some clones in this sample may be carry-over from other donors' samples. Sample: naive CD4+ T cells from PBMCs. The subset here: CD45RA+ positively selected. CDR3 coding DNA: TGTGCCAGCAGCCCCGGGCAGGACACTGAAGCTTTCTTT. Encoded protein: CASSPGQDTEAFF. Full variable domain (missing parts from reference TRBV5-6 and TRBJ1-1): DAGVTQSPTHLIKTRGQQVTLRCSPKSGHDTVSWYQQALGQGPQFIFQYYEEEERQRGNFPDRFSGHQFPNYSSELNVNALLLGDSALYLCASSPGQDTEAFFGQGTRLTVV.